This section outlines one T cell receptor beta chain sequence together with its context. This sample is part of a study of blood T cell repertoires in COVID-19. Study at large: Both acute and convalescent COVID-19 samples were obtained from the United States, Italy and Spain. From T cells, B-cell-depleted T cells, or PBMCs came the material, which was cDNA or gDNA.

How the authors handled the data: Amplification from reference gene primers served as the basis for estimated nucleated cell counts. Generated by immunoSEQ multiplex PCR, the TCRdb table keeps only in-frame clones and is missing some. V, J and clone size are those of that table, while D and trimming were read from the DNA. The sample contains 140,000 to 150,000 clones, about three quarters of which appear only once. V lost 4 bases and J lost 3, with 15 bases in between. The CDR3 extends over 16 amino acids. Per the germline V gene, CDR1 is KGHSH and CDR2 is LQKENI. The TCR sequence derives from a man in his fifties or sixties with acute or convalescent COVID-19. This chain joins TRBV18 and TRBJ2-2, with unresolved D. Sequences were obtained from peripheral blood. The CDR3 here is CASSRLVVAHTGELFF. The CDR3 region has the DNA TGTGCCAGCTCACGACTGGTGGTGGCCCACACCGGGGAGCTGTTTTTT.